A selection of T cell receptor beta chains follows, all from one sample in a study of T cell responses to AZD1222 COVID-19 vaccine. The table came from immunoSEQ multiplex PCR; TCRdb's copy has only in-frame clones and leaves some out. The data contain some 47,000 clones, 83% of them singletons. Specimen: peripheral blood, collected on day 0 of AZD1222 vaccination. The source is an adult in good health. CDR3s include the opening cysteine and the closing phenylalanine or tryptophan. The D gene is left open where the match is weak. Not every row has a clone size; where given, it reads once, few, many or a size class.

clone_size,j_call,d_call,v_call,cdr3_aa,cdr3_nt
.,TRBJ1-5,TRBD1,TRBV19,CASSMRDRGGYQPQHF,TGTGCCAGTAGTATGCGGGACAGGGGAGGGTATCAGCCCCAGCATTTT
.,TRBJ2-1,TRBD2,TRBV3-1/TRBV3-2,CASSQGVAGSVRGEQFF,TGTGCCAGCAGCCAAGGAGTAGCGGGGTCGGTTCGGGGAGAGCAGTTCTTC
.,TRBJ1-5,.,TRBV30,CAWSRGPHHNQPQHF,TGTGCCTGGAGCCGGGGACCGCACCACAATCAGCCCCAGCATTTT
.,TRBJ1-5,TRBD1,TRBV29-1,CSARTGSNQPQHF,TGCAGCGCCCGGACAGGGTCAAACCAGCCCCAGCATTTT
.,TRBJ2-7,TRBD2,TRBV27,CASRGPGLAGATYEQYF,TGTGCCAGCAGGGGCCCAGGACTAGCGGGAGCAACATACGAGCAGTACTTC
.,TRBJ2-7,.,TRBV7-9,CASSLAGLGPYEQYF,TGTGCCAGCAGCTTAGCGGGGCTGGGTCCCTACGAGCAGTACTTC
.,TRBJ2-1,.,TRBV6-6,CASSEGREVDEQFF,TGTGCCAGCAGTGAGGGCAGGGAAGTCGATGAGCAGTTCTTC
.,TRBJ1-4,.,TRBV25-1,CASSEEGPVEKLFF,TGTGCCAGCAGTGAAGAGGGGCCGGTTGAAAAACTGTTTTTT
.,TRBJ1-1,.,TRBV2,CASSGTGNMNTEAFF,TGTGCCAGCAGTGGGACGGGGAACATGAACACTGAAGCTTTCTTT
once,TRBJ1-4,.,TRBV6-5,CASSPTRDPWGLFF,TGTGCCAGCAGCCCCACCCGGGACCCATGGGGACTGTTTTTT
.,TRBJ2-1,TRBD2,TRBV27,CASSPGTSLLWEQFF,TGTGCCAGCAGTCCCGGGACTAGCCTCCTTTGGGAGCAGTTCTTC
.,TRBJ1-6,.,TRBV21-1,CASSSPGPISPLHF,TGTGCCAGCAGCAGCCCGGGACCGATTTCACCCCTCCACTTT
.,TRBJ2-3,.,TRBV2,CASIKPETDTQYF,TGTGCCAGCATCAAGCCCGAGACAGATACGCAGTATTTT
once,TRBJ2-3,TRBD1,TRBV5-1,CASSQAQGFTDTQYF,TGCGCCAGCAGCCAAGCACAGGGGTTCACAGATACGCAGTATTTT
.,TRBJ2-1,TRBD2,TRBV3-1/TRBV3-2,CASSPNSGSYNEQFF,TGTGCCAGCAGCCCGAATAGCGGGAGCTACAATGAGCAGTTCTTC
.,TRBJ2-2,.,TRBV6-5,CASSRYHTGELFF,TGTGCCAGCAGTCGCTACCACACCGGGGAGCTGTTTTTT
.,TRBJ2-7,TRBD2,TRBV11-2,CASSPATSGGYEQYF,TGTGCCAGCAGCCCTGCGACTAGCGGGGGATACGAGCAGTACTTC
.,TRBJ2-1,.,TRBV7-9,CASSSVAGLADEQFF,TGTGCCAGCAGCTCCGTGGCGGGGTTGGCGGATGAGCAGTTCTTC
.,TRBJ2-3,.,TRBV7-9,CASSFPLGGGADTQYF,TGTGCCAGCAGCTTCCCGTTGGGGGGCGGCGCAGATACGCAGTATTTT
.,TRBJ2-3,.,TRBV11-2,CASSFSTVGYSSTDTQYF,TGTGCCAGCAGCTTTTCGACAGTGGGGTACTCTAGCACAGATACGCAGTATTTT
.,TRBJ1-1,.,TRBV6-5,CASSYERNTEAFF,TGTGCCAGCAGTTATGAACGAAACACTGAAGCTTTCTTT
once,TRBJ2-1,TRBD1,TRBV27,CASSLFSGTGLIYNEQFF,TGTGCCAGCAGTTTATTCTCGGGGACAGGGTTGATTTACAATGAGCAGTTCTTC
few,TRBJ1-5,.,TRBV7-9,CASSLDEGQAQHF,TGTGCCAGCAGCTTAGATGAGGGTCAGGCCCAGCATTTT
once,TRBJ1-2,.,TRBV20-1,CSGTGNYGYTF,TGCAGTGGCACAGGGAACTATGGCTACACCTTC
.,TRBJ1-4,.,TRBV28,CASSRIGEKLFF,TGTGCCAGCAGTCGGATAGGGGAAAAACTGTTTTTT
.,TRBJ2-3,TRBD1,TRBV2,CASRGQGPAQYF,TGTGCCAGCAGGGGACAGGGCCCGGCGCAGTATTTT
.,TRBJ2-3,.,TRBV24-1,CATSDFRGSSTDTQYF,TGTGCCACCAGTGATTTTAGGGGCTCTAGCACAGATACGCAGTATTTT
.,TRBJ2-5,.,TRBV5-1,CASSPGQQQETQYF,TGCGCCAGCAGTCCAGGACAGCAACAAGAGACCCAGTACTTC
.,TRBJ2-5,.,TRBV30,CAWNRGLVETQYF,TGTGCCTGGAACCGGGGCCTAGTTGAGACCCAGTACTTC
.,TRBJ2-2,.,TRBV7-3,CASSQLGTSTGELFF,TGTGCCAGCAGCCAATTGGGAACTAGCACCGGGGAGCTGTTTTTT
.,TRBJ2-2,.,TRBV7-8,CASSPAGAGATGELFF,TGTGCCAGCAGCCCCGCGGGGGCCGGGGCCACCGGGGAGCTGTTTTTT
.,TRBJ2-2,TRBD1,TRBV19,CASSGTGVNTGELFF,TGTGCCAGTAGTGGGACAGGGGTAAACACCGGGGAGCTGTTTTTT
.,TRBJ1-4,TRBD1,TRBV28,CASSSATGEDEKLFF,TGTGCCAGCAGTTCGGCGACAGGGGAAGATGAAAAACTGTTTTTT
.,TRBJ2-3,TRBD2,TRBV5-6,CASSPLGSGGATDTQYF,TGTGCCAGCAGCCCCCTGGGGAGCGGGGGGGCCACAGATACGCAGTATTTT
.,TRBJ2-5,.,TRBV19,CASSPRSGTQETQYF,TGTGCCAGTAGTCCCCGGTCGGGGACCCAAGAGACCCAGTACTTC
.,TRBJ2-2,.,TRBV3-1/TRBV3-2,CASSQDQLALMELFF,TGTGCCAGCAGCCAAGACCAACTAGCCTTAATGGAGCTGTTTTTT
.,TRBJ2-2,TRBD2,TRBV3-1/TRBV3-2,CASSQVLLAGGPGTGELFF,TGTGCCAGCAGCCAAGTTCTACTAGCGGGAGGGCCGGGCACCGGGGAGCTGTTTTTT
.,TRBJ1-2,.,TRBV10-3,CAISGGRDYTF,TGTGCCATCAGCGGGGGTAGGGACTACACCTTC
.,TRBJ2-3,.,TRBV21-1,CASSKRRLLGWSTDTQYF,TGTGCCAGCAGCAAGAGGAGACTGCTCGGGTGGAGCACAGATACGCAGTATTTT
.,TRBJ1-2,.,TRBV5-4,CASSLERVTNYGYTF,TGTGCCAGCAGCTTGGAAAGGGTCACTAACTATGGCTACACCTTC
.,TRBJ2-2,.,TRBV9,CASSVATAGELFF,TGTGCCAGCAGCGTAGCTACGGCCGGGGAGCTGTTTTTT
.,TRBJ2-2,.,TRBV3-1/TRBV3-2,CASSQSFNTGELFF,TGTGCCAGCAGCCAGAGTTTTAACACCGGGGAGCTGTTTTTT
.,TRBJ1-5,.,TRBV7-9,CASSLGGQMIEPQHF,TGTGCCAGCAGCTTAGGGGGGCAGATGATCGAGCCCCAGCATTTT
few,TRBJ1-1,.,TRBV11-2,CASSLSLNTEAFF,TGTGCCAGCAGCTTGTCCTTGAACACTGAAGCTTTCTTT
.,TRBJ1-1,.,TRBV28,CASSLGVVNTEAFF,TGTGCCAGCAGTTTAGGTGTGGTGAACACTGAAGCTTTCTTT
.,TRBJ2-7,.,TRBV12-3/TRBV12-4,CASSLGFPEQYF,TGTGCCAGCAGTTTAGGCTTCCCGGAGCAGTACTTC
.,TRBJ1-1,.,TRBV13,CASSEYRFEAFF,TGTGCCAGCAGCGAATACAGATTTGAAGCTTTCTTT
few,TRBJ1-4,.,TRBV29-1,CSVGRGWSTNEKLFF,TGCAGCGTTGGCCGGGGGTGGTCGACTAATGAAAAACTGTTTTTT